This T cell receptor (beta chain) was found in a study of fetal regulatory T cell absence and autoimmunity. The study's findings and limits: Compared with cord blood, pancreas showed oligoclonal TCR enrichment, some clones over 95-fold.

Per the germline V gene, CDR1 is MRHNA and CDR2 is SNTAGT. Trimming left V 4 bases short and J 6 bases short, with 16 bases between. CDR3 length: 15 amino acids. This clone has more than one count but fewer than ten. Its antigen is not identified. This table comes from immunoSEQ multiplex PCR, and its TCRdb copy is limited to in-frame clones, with some not included. Among 85,000 to 100,000 clones listed, less than 80% were seen once. The chain links TRBV6-4 to TRBJ2-1, with D possibly TRBD2 on 6 matching bases. This clonotype originated in a male donor with IPEX syndrome. The source material was pancreas tissue. CDR3 in amino acids: CASSADRDLFNEQFF. The CDR3, as DNA: TGTGCCAGCAGTGCAGACCGGGACTTATTCAATGAGCAGTTCTTC.